Here is one TCR beta chain with its context. Methods used by the authors: Estimates of nucleated cell counts were drawn from the amplification of reference gene primers. Profiled with immunoSEQ multiplex PCR; TCRdb holds only in-frame clones, not every one. The DNA gave D and trimming, while V, J and clone size come from that table. There are about 94,000 clones in the sample; roughly 80% occur only once, and under 20% lies in the top ten. The data derive from a study of blood T cell repertoires in COVID-19. Study-wide background: Acute and convalescent COVID-19 samples came from the United States, Italy and Spain. PBMCs, B-cell-depleted T cells, or T cells provided the cDNA or gDNA that made up the material.

Germline CDR1 and CDR2: MNHEY and SMNVEV (reference sequence). Trimming at V came to 3 bases and at J to 4 bases, leaving 23 bases not matched to a gene. CDR3 length equals 20 residues. The origin of this receptor is a human donor in a cohort sampled during active COVID-19. V and J are TRBV27 and TRBJ1-2, with 7 bases identical to TRBD1. The sample comprised peripheral blood. As DNA, the CDR3 is TGTGCCAGCAGTTTGAGGGCAGGGGGAGCCGGTAACTTAGGAGCCTATGGCTACACCTTC. Its protein product is CASSLRAGGAGNLGAYGYTF.